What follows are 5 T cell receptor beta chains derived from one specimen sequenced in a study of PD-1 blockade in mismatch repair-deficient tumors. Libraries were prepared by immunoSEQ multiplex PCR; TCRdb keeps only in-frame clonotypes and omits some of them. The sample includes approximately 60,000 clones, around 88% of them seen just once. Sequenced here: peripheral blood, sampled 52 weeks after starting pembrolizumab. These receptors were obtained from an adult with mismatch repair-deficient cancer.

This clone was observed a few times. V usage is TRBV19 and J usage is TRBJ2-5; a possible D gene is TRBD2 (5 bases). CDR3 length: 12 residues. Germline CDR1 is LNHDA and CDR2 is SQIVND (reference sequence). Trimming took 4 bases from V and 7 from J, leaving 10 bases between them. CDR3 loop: CASSRELGTQYF. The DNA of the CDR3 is TGTGCCAGTAGTAGGGAGCTAGGGACCCAGTACTTC.

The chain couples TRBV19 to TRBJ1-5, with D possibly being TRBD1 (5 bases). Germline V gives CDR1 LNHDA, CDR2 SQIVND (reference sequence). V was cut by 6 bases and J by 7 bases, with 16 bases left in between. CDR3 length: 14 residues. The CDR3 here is CASSPDRSEQPQHF. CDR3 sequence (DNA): TGTGCCAGTAGCCCCGACAGATCCGAACAGCCCCAGCATTTT.

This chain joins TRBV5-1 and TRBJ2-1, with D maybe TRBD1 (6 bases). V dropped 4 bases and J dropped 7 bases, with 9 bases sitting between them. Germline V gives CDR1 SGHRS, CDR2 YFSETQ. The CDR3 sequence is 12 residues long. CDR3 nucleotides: TGCGCCAGCAGCCGCCAGGGGAATGAGCAGTTCTTC. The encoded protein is CASSRQGNEQFF.

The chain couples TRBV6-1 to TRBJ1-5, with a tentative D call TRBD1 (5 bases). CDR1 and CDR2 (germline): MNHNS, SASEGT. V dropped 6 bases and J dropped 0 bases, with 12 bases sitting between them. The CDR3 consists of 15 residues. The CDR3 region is CASSRTQDSNQPQHF. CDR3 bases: TGTGCCAGCAGCAGGACACAAGATAGCAATCAGCCCCAGCATTTT.

The CDR3 DNA is TGTGCCAGCAGCCCGCCGGGCCAGGGGGCCTACGAGCAGTACTTC. Protein: CASSPPGQGAYEQYF. The chain couples TRBV5-4 to TRBJ2-7, with 7 bases aligning to TRBD1. This CDR3 contains 15 residues. V lost 4 bases and J lost 2; bases outside the gene matches: 9. The germline V gene encodes CDR1 SGHNT and CDR2 YYREEE (reference sequence).